The T cell receptor (beta chain) under discussion was sequenced for a study of shared clonotypes between healthy human individuals. Comments on this clone: Its antigen is not identified.

At a deep level, the assay was run. Genomic DNA (from each subset) was split evenly across several immunoSEQ plates. Method: immunoSEQ multiplex PCR; TCRdb's copy keeps in-frame clones and lacks some. The table includes about half a million clones, approximately 82% detected once. Study-level findings and limits: Sampling used blood alone; tissue repertoires probably differ.

Germline V gives CDR1 MGHRA, CDR2 YSYEKL. Trimming pared 4 bases from V and 2 bases from J, leaving 11 bases between. CDR3 length: 15 amino acids. The TCR sequence derives from a middle-aged woman in good health. Some clones in this sample may be carry-over from other donors' samples. Sequenced: PBMCs. The chain is built from TRBV4-1 and TRBJ2-2; D is unclear. The CDR3 coding sequence is TGCGCCAGCAGCCTAATAGTCAGTAACACCGGGGAGCTGTTTTTT. It encodes CASSLIVSNTGELFF.